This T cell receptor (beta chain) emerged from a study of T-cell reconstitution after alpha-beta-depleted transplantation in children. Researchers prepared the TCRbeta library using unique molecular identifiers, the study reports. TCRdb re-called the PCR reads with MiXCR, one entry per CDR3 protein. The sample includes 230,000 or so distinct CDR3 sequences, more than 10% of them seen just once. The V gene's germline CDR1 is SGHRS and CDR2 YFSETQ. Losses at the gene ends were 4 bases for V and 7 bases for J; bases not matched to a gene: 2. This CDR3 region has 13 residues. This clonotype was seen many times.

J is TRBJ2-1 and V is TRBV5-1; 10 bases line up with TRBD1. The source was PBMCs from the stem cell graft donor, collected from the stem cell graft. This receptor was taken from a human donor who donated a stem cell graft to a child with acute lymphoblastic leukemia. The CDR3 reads CASSPDRGNEQFF. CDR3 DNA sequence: TGCGCCAGCAGCCCGGACAGGGGGAATGAGCAGTTCTTC.